The next 25 T cell receptor beta chains were all read from a single sample in a study of cytomegalovirus exposure and HLA in healthy donors. This PCR relied on a set of 60 Vbeta primers and 13 Jbeta primers. Assay: immunoSEQ multiplex PCR; the TCRdb copy retains only in-frame clones and omits some. The sample holds 150,000 to 200,000 clones; around 80% are singletons and the top ten take less than 2%. Specimen: PBMCs. These receptors were taken from a man aged 30 to 45 in good health and CMV-seronegative.

The count of this clone is one. The V call is TRBV4-1, the J call TRBJ1-2; TRBD1 aligns across 8 bases. There are 14 residues in the CDR3. Trimming took 5 bases from V and 4 from J; bases not matched to a gene: 6. Germline V lookup: CDR1 MGHRA, CDR2 YSYEKL. The DNA for the CDR3 is TGCGCCAGCAGCGCCGGGACAGGACCCTATGGCTACACCTTC. Protein sequence: CASSAGTGPYGYTF.

There are a few counts of this clone. The rearrangement uses TRBV6-6 and TRBJ1-2, with 8 bases lining up with TRBD1. CDR3 length equals 13 residues. V shed 6 bases, J shed 5 bases, and the junction held 5 bases outside the gene matches. Germline CDR1 reads MNHNY; CDR2 reads SVGAGI (reference sequence). CDR3 sequence reads: CASRRDRSYGYTF. The CDR3 coding sequence is TGTGCCAGCAGGAGGGACAGGAGTTATGGCTACACCTTC.

Concerning this clone itself: One junction end disagrees with the germline gene, perhaps due to a read error. The chain uses TRBV4-1 and TRBJ2-3; TRBD2 is a possible D gene (6 bases). The V gene's germline CDR1 is MGHRA and CDR2 YSYEKL. The CDR3 is 16 amino acids. Here the CDR3 reads CASSQDPGLPTDTQYF. The CDR3 DNA sequence: TGCGCCAGCAGTCAAGACCCTGGACTACCCACAGATACGCAGTATTTT.

Details on this clone: The sample contains more than one DNA sequence encoding this CDR3. The chain couples TRBV5-1 to TRBJ2-7; D is unclear. V was pared by 0 bases and J by 2 bases, with 9 bases between. This CDR3 is 14 amino acids long. Per germline, CDR1 SGHRS and CDR2 YFSETQ. CDR3 sequence: CASSLAGGPYEQYF. CDR3 nucleotides: TGCGCCAGCAGCTTGGCAGGTGGCCCCTACGAGCAGTACTTC. The full variable domain, with the rest looked up from reference TRBV5-1 and TRBJ2-7, is KAGVTQTPRYLIKTRGQQVTLSCSPISGHRSVSWYQQTPGQGLQFLFEYFSETQRNKGNFPGRFSGRQFSNSRSEMNVSTLELGDSALYLCASSLAGGPYEQYFGPGTRLTVT.

The chain carries TRBV29-1 and TRBJ1-2; D gene ambiguous. Germline loops: CDR1 SQVTM, CDR2 ANQGSEA. The CDR3 covers 13 residues. Between the trimmed V and J ends, which lost 6 bases and 7 bases, there was a span of 18 bases. The CDR3 loop reads CSVVRLGQSGYTF. The CDR3 DNA follows: TGCAGCGTCGTAAGACTCGGCCAAAGTGGCTACACCTTC.

This clone was detected once. The gene calls are TRBV19 and TRBJ1-3; perhaps TRBD1 as D (5 bases). Deletions cut 8 bases from V and 2 bases from J, with 19 bases between. Germline values: CDR1 LNHDA, CDR2 SQIVND (reference sequence). CDR3 length: 16 residues. The CDR3 bases are TGTGCCAGTCTCCAAAGGGACCGCGGGACTGGAAACACCATATATTTT. It encodes CASLQRDRGTGNTIYF.

This clone was seen just once. V is TRBV9 and J is TRBJ1-2; D perhaps matches TRBD1 (5 bases). Germline values: CDR1 SGDLS, CDR2 YYNGEE. CDR3 length: 15 residues. The V end was cut by 0 bases, the J end by 4 bases, with 13 bases between. The CDR3 loop is CASSVDLGPSYGYTF. CDR3 bases: TGTGCCAGCAGCGTAGATCTGGGGCCCAGCTATGGCTACACCTTC.

This chain links TRBV6-1 with TRBJ2-7, with D uncertain. Germline V gives CDR1 MNHNS, CDR2 SASEGT. V lost 6 bases and J 4 bases, leaving 16 bases between the germline ends. CDR3 size: 14 residues. The CDR3 bases are TGTGCCAGCAGCAAGAATGGAGCAAAGTACGAGCAGTACTTC. It codes for CASSKNGAKYEQYF.

CDR3: CASKKPGGNQPQHF. CDR3 DNA sequence: TGTGCCAGTAAGAAGCCGGGAGGCAATCAGCCCCAGCATTTT. J is TRBJ1-5 and V is TRBV19; D not resolved. Trimming took off 7 bases at V and 2 bases at J, with 12 bases between the two ends. The germline CDR1 and CDR2 sequences are LNHDA and SQIVND (reference sequence). This CDR3 has 14 residues.

This chain joins TRBV28 and TRBJ2-7; possible D gene TRBD2, 6 bases. This CDR3 has 14 residues. Trimming left V 3 bases short and J 6 bases short, with 15 bases between. Germline V gene data show CDR1 as MDHEN and CDR2 as SYDVKM. The CDR3 loop reads CASSFLKRGGEQYF. CDR3 coding DNA: TGTGCCAGCAGTTTTCTAAAGAGGGGAGGCGAGCAGTACTTC.

This clone was detected a few times. The chain recombines TRBV6-5 with TRBJ1-2, with D perhaps matching TRBD1 (5 bases). The germline V and J ends were trimmed by 0 bases and 4 bases, with 12 bases remaining between them. The CDR3 is made up of 15 amino acids. Germline loops: CDR1 MNHEY, CDR2 SVGAGI. CDR3 in DNA: TGTGCCAGCAGTTACTCAATGACAGAGGTCTATGGCTACACCTTC. This sequence encodes CASSYSMTEVYGYTF.

The rearrangement links TRBV27 to TRBJ2-4; 10 bases match TRBD1. There are 14 residues in the CDR3. Per the germline V gene, CDR1 is MNHEY and CDR2 is SMNVEV (reference sequence). The V and J ends lost 6 bases and 7 bases, in that order; junction bases with no gene match: 6. CDR3 amino acids: CASSMDRGGNIQYF. DNA for the CDR3: TGTGCCAGCAGCATGGACAGGGGGGGGAACATTCAGTACTTC.

The chain couples TRBV7-9 to TRBJ2-2; TRBD2 aligns across 11 bases. V gave up 5 bases and J gave up 0 bases; unmatched junction bases: 11. CDR3 length: 19 residues. Germline CDR1 and CDR2: SEHNR and FQNEAQ (reference sequence). The CDR3 loop is CASSTQTSGTLANTGELFF. As DNA, the CDR3 is TGTGCCAGCAGCACACAGACTAGCGGGACTCTCGCGAACACCGGGGAGCTGTTTTTT.

This chain uses TRBV10-3 with TRBJ2-7, with D possibly matching TRBD1 (5 bases). The V end was cut by 6 bases, the J end by 1 base, with 13 bases between. The germline V gene encodes CDR1 ENHRY and CDR2 SYGVKD. This CDR3 has 14 amino acids. The chain's CDR3 is CAIRPPDSSYEQYF. The CDR3 DNA is TGTGCCATCAGGCCCCCCGACAGTTCCTACGAGCAGTACTTC.

The genes are TRBV7-9 and TRBJ2-7; D gene uncertain. This CDR3 spans 17 amino acids. V lost 2 bases and J lost 2, with 19 bases in between. Germline CDR1 and CDR2: SEHNR and FQNEAQ (reference sequence). CDR3 protein: CASSLLSTYSSPYEQYF. CDR3 DNA: TGTGCCAGCAGCTTACTCTCCACCTACTCTTCTCCCTACGAGCAGTACTTC.

Only a few counts were recorded for this clone. This chain connects TRBV5-1 to TRBJ2-5; TRBD1 aligns across 9 bases. The J call is in doubt because the DNA end fits TRBJ2-7 better. Germline V gene data show CDR1 as SGHRS and CDR2 as YFSETQ. The CDR3 totals 15 residues. The CDR3 DNA reads as TGCGCCAGCAGCGGAACAGGGGGCAGGTTCTACGAGCAGTACTTC. Protein product: CASSGTGGRFYEQYF.

In DNA, the CDR3 is TGTGCCAGCACGACCCGTGGGCGGGGAACTGAAGCTTTCTTT. The encoded protein is CASTTRGRGTEAFF. The chain couples TRBV11-1 to TRBJ1-1; D unresolved. The germline V gene encodes CDR1 SGHAT and CDR2 FQDESV (reference sequence). CDR3 length equals 14 residues. V dropped 7 bases and J dropped 5 bases, with 17 bases sitting between them.

The rearrangement links TRBV6-6 to TRBJ2-4; D not resolved. CDR1 is MNHNY, CDR2 SVGAGI, per germline (reference sequence). The CDR3 spans 13 residues. Trimming took off 0 bases at V and 6 bases at J, with 6 bases between the two ends. The CDR3 DNA is TGTGCCAGCAGTTACTCGATAGTAAACATTCAGTACTTC. Residues: CASSYSIVNIQYF.

This chain links TRBV29-1 with TRBJ2-1, with TRBD2 identical over 7 bases. The germline V gene encodes CDR1 SQVTM and CDR2 ANQGSEA. The junction had 10 bases not matched to a gene; V was cut back by 4 bases and J by 4 bases. There are 15 residues in the CDR3. CDR3 protein: CSVVGGTSLYNEQFF. CDR3 sequence (DNA): TGCAGCGTTGTGGGGGGGACTTCTTTATACAATGAGCAGTTCTTC.

This clone was found a few times. This chain links TRBV28 with TRBJ2-1, with 15 bases lining up with TRBD2. V lost 10 bases and J lost 1; bases outside the gene matches: 5. This CDR3 region has 16 residues. Germline CDR1 reads MDHEN; CDR2 reads SYDVKM. CDR3 in amino acids: CAIRTSGRGSYNEQFF. Written as DNA, the CDR3 is TGTGCCATACGGACTAGCGGGAGGGGGTCCTACAATGAGCAGTTCTTC.

The gene calls are TRBV7-9 and TRBJ2-3; TRBD2 agrees at 10 bases. The V and J ends lost 3 bases and 2 bases, in that order; junction bases with no gene match: 5. This CDR3 comprises 16 residues. Germline CDR1 SEHNR, CDR2 FQNEAQ (reference sequence). The DNA for the CDR3 is TGTGCCAGCAGCTTTGGACTAGCGGCTTCCACAGATACGCAGTATTTT. Protein product: CASSFGLAASTDTQYF.

The chain joins TRBV4-2 to TRBJ2-1; D not resolved. V lost 4 bases to trimming and J lost 5 bases, with 18 bases between them. The CDR3 sequence is 16 residues long. Germline CDR1 LGHNA, CDR2 YNFKEQ. CDR3 residues: CASSLLLQSAHNEQFF. The CDR3, as DNA: TGTGCCAGCAGCCTTCTATTGCAATCCGCCCACAATGAGCAGTTCTTC.

V gene TRBV29-1 combines with J gene TRBJ1-1; D unclear. The CDR3 extends over 14 amino acids. Trimming removed 6 bases from V and 1 base from J, with 15 bases in between. Germline loops: CDR1 SQVTM, CDR2 ANQGSEA. In nucleotides, the CDR3 is TGCAGCGTCACCTTCAAACCGGGGAACACTGAAGCTTTCTTT. It encodes CSVTFKPGNTEAFF.

The rearrangement uses TRBV29-1 and TRBJ1-2, with D hard to call. The CDR3 is 10 residues long. Germline values: CDR1 SQVTM, CDR2 ANQGSEA. V lost 4 bases to trimming and J lost 7 bases, with 7 bases between them. The chain's CDR3 is CSVGAGGYTF. The CDR3 DNA is TGCAGCGTTGGGGCTGGTGGCTACACCTTC.

The chain carries TRBV5-1 and TRBJ1-5; D is unclear. Germline V gene data show CDR1 as SGHRS and CDR2 as YFSETQ. The V end was cut by 10 bases, the J end by 5 bases, with 19 bases between. The CDR3 spans 14 residues. CDR3 in DNA: TGCGCCCCACTTCGGGGTGGAGCCGATCAGCCCCAGCATTTT. It codes for CAPLRGGADQPQHF.